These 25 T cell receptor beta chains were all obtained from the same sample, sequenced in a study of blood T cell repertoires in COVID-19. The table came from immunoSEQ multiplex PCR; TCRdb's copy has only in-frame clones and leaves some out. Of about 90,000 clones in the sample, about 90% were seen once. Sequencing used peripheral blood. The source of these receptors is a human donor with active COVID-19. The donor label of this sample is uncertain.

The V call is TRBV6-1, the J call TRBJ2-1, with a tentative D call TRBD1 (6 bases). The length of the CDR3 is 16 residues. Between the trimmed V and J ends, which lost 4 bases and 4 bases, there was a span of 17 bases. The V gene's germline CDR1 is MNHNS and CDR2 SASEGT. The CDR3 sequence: CASSGTSGTPYNEQFF. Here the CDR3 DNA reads TGTGCCAGCAGTGGAACTTCCGGGACACCTTACAATGAGCAGTTCTTC.

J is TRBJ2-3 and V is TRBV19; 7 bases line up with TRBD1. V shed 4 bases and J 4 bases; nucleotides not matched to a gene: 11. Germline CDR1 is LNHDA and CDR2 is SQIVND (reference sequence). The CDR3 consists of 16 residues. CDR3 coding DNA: TGTGCCAGTAGTACACTACCCGGGACAGCTTCAGATACGCAGTATTTT. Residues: CASSTLPGTASDTQYF.

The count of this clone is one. The CDR3 DNA follows: TGTGCCAGCAGCCCTAGGGGGTACGAGCAGTACTTC. This encodes CASSPRGYEQYF. The chain uses TRBV28 and TRBJ2-7; possible D gene TRBD1, 6 bases. The CDR3 totals 12 residues. Trimming took 6 bases from V and 4 from J, leaving 10 bases between them. Germline lookup yields CDR1 MDHEN and CDR2 SYDVKM.

The CDR3 sequence is CASGVWHAFF. The CDR3 DNA follows: TGTGCCTCGGGAGTGTGGCATGCTTTCTTT. V and J are TRBV30 and TRBJ1-1; D is ambiguous. The CDR3 extends over 10 amino acids. CDR1 is GTSNPN and CDR2 is SVGIG in the germline V gene (reference sequence). V dropped 7 bases and J dropped 11 bases, with 14 bases sitting between them.

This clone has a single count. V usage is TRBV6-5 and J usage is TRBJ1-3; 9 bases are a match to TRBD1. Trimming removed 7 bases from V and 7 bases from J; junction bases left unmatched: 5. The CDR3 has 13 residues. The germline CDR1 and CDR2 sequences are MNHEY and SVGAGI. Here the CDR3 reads CASTTGGRNTIYF. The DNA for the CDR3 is TGTGCCAGCACAACAGGGGGCCGCAACACCATATATTTT.

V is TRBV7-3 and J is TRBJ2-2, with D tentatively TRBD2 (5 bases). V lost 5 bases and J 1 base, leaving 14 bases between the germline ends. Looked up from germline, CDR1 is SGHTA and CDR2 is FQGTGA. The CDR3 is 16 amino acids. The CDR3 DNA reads TGTGCCAGCAGCCCAACCCCTGCGGGGAACACCGGGGAGCTGTTTTTT. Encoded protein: CASSPTPAGNTGELFF. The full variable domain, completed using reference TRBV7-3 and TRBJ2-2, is GAGVSQTPSNKVTEKGKYVELRCDPISGHTALYWYRQSLGQGPEFLIYFQGTGAADDSGLPNDRFFAVRPEGSVSTLKIQRTERGDSAVYLCASSPTPAGNTGELFFGEGSRLTVL.

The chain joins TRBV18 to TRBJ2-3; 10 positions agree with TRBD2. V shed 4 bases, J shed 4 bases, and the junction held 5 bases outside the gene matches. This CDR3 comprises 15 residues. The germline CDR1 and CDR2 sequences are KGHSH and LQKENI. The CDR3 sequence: CASSRGGTSADTQYF. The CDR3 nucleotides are TGTGCCAGCTCACGAGGGGGGACTAGCGCAGATACGCAGTATTTT.

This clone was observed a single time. The CDR3 sequence: CASSTGMNTGELFF. As DNA, the CDR3 is TGCGCCAGCTCCACAGGGATGAACACCGGGGAGCTGTTTTTT. This chain links TRBV5-1 with TRBJ2-2, with a tentative D call TRBD1 (6 bases). The CDR3 extends over 14 amino acids. The V gene lost 7 bases and the J gene lost 1 base, with 11 bases spanning the gap. Germline CDR1 is SGHRS and CDR2 is YFSETQ.

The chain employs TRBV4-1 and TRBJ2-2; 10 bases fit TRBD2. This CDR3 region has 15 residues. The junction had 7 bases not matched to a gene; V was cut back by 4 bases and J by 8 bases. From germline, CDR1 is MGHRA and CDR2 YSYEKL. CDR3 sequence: CASSLSGGSIGELFF. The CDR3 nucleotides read TGCGCCAGCAGCCTTAGCGGGGGGTCTATTGGGGAGCTGTTTTTT.

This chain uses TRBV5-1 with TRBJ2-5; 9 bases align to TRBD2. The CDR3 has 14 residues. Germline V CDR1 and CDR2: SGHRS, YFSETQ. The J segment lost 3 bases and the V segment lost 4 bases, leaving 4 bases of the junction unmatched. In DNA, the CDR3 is TGCGCCAGCAGCCGAAGCGGGGGGAAAGAGACCCAGTACTTC. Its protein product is CASSRSGGKETQYF.

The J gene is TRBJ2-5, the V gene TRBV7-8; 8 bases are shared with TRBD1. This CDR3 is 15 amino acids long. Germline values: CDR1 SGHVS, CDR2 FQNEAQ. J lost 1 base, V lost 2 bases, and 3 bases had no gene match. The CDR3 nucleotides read TGTGCCAGCAGCTTATGGGACAGGAGCCAAGAGACCCAGTACTTC. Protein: CASSLWDRSQETQYF.

The CDR3 DNA is TGCGCCAGCAGCTTGGACAGGGGGGACACTGAAGCTTTCTTT. Translation: CASSLDRGDTEAFF. This chain links TRBV5-1 with TRBJ1-1, with 8 positions matching TRBD1. Unmatched junction bases numbered 1, after V lost 0 bases and J lost 3 bases. The CDR3 contains 14 residues. Germline values: CDR1 SGHRS, CDR2 YFSETQ.

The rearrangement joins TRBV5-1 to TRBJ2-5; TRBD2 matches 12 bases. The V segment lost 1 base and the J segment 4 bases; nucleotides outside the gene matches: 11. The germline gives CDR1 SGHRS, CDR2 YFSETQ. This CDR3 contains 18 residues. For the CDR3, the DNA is TGCGCCAGCAGCTTGTTTCTAGCGGGGGGGCCGGGTTCAGAGACCCAGTACTTC. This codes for CASSLFLAGGPGSETQYF.

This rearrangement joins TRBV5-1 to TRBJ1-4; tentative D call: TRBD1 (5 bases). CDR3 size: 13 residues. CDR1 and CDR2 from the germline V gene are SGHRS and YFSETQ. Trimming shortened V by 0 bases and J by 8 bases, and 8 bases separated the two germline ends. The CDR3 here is CASSLGGAEKLFF. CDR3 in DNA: TGCGCCAGCAGCTTGGGGGGCGCAGAAAAACTGTTTTTT.

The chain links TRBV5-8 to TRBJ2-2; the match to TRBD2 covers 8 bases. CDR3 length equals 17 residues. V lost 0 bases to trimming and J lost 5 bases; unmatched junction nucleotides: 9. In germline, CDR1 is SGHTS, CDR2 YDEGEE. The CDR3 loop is CASSLVGLAGGTGELFF. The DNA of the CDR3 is TGTGCCAGCAGCTTGGTTGGGCTAGCGGGCGGTACCGGGGAGCTGTTTTTT.

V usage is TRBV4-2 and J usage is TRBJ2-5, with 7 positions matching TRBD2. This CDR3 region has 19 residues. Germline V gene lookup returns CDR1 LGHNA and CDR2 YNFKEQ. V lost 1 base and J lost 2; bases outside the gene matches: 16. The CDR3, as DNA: TGTGCCAGCAGCCAAGGAACCCCTTTTGACCTAGCGGCTCAAGAGACCCAGTACTTC. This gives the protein CASSQGTPFDLAAQETQYF.

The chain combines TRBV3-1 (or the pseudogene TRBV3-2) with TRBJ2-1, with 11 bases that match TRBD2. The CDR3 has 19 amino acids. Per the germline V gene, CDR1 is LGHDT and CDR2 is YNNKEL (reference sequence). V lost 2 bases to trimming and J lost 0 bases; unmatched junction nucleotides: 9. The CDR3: CASSQLFASGGYSYNEQFF. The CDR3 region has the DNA TGTGCCAGCAGCCAACTTTTTGCTAGCGGGGGGTACTCCTACAATGAGCAGTTCTTC.

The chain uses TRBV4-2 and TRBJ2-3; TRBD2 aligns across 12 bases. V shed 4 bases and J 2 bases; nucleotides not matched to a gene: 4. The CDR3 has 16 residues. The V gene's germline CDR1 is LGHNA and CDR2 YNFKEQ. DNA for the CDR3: TGTGCCAGCAGCCTTCGGACTAGCGGGACCACAGATACGCAGTATTTT. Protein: CASSLRTSGTTDTQYF.

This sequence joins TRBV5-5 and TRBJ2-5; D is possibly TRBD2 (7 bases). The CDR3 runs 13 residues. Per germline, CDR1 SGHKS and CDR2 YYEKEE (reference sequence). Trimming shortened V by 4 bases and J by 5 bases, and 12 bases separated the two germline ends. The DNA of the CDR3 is TGTGCCAGCAGCGGGGGGGCCCGGGAGACCCAGTACTTC. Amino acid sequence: CASSGGARETQYF.

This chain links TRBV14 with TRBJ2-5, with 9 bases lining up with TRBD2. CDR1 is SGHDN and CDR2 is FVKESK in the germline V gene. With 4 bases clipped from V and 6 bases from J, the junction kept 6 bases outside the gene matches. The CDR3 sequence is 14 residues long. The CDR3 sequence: CASSRSGGIKTQYF. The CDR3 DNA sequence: TGTGCCAGCAGCCGTAGCGGGGGTATAAAGACCCAGTACTTC.

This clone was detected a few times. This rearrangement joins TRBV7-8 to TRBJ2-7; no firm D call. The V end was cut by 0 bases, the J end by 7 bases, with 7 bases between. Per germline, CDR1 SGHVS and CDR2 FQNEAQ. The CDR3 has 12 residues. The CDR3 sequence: CASSLARVEQYF. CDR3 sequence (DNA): TGTGCCAGCAGCTTAGCGAGAGTAGAGCAGTACTTC. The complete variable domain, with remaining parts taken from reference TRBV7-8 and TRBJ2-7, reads GAGVSQSPRYKVAKRGQDVALRCDPISGHVSLFWYQQALGQGPEFLTYFQNEAQLDKSGLPSDRFFAERPEGSVSTLKIQRTQQEDSAVYLCASSLARVEQYFGPGTRLTVT.

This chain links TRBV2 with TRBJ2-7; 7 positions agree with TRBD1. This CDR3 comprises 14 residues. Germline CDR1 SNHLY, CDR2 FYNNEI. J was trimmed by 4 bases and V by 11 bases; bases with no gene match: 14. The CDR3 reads CAAKDWDSLYEQYF. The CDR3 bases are TGTGCCGCCAAAGATTGGGACAGTCTATACGAGCAGTACTTC. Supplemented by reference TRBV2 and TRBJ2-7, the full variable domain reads EPEVTQTPSHQVTQMGQEVILRCVPISNHLYFYWYRQILGQKVEFLVSFYNNEISEKSEIFDDQFSVERPDGSNFTLKIRSTKLEDSAMYFCAAKDWDSLYEQYFGPGTRLTVT.

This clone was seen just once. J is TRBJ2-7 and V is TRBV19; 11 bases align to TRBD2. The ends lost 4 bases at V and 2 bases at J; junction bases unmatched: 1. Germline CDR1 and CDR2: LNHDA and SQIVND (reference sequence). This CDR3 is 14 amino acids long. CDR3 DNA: TGTGCCAGTAGTAGGACTAGCGGGCCCTACGAGCAGTACTTC. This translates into CASSRTSGPYEQYF.

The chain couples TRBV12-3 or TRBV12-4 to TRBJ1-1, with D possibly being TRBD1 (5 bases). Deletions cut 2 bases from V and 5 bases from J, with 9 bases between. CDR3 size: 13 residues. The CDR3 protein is CASSLSRATEAFF. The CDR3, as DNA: TGTGCCAGCAGTTTAAGCAGGGCAACTGAAGCTTTCTTT.

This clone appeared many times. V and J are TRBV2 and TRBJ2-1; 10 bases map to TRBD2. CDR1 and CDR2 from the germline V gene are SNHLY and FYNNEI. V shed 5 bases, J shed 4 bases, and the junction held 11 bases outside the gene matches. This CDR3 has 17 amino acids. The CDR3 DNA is TGTGCCAGCAGTTACTCTGGGCTAGCGGGGGTGTACAATGAGCAGTTCTTC. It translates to CASSYSGLAGVYNEQFF.